The 3 T cell receptor beta chains given below trace back to one sample, sequenced in a study of blood T cell repertoires in COVID-19. Profiling relied on immunoSEQ multiplex PCR, and the TCRdb table lists in-frame clones only, not all of them. Of 280,000 or so clones in the sample, roughly 86% were seen once. The sequenced material came from PBMCs or T cells enriched from blood (not recorded which). The receptors here all came from a woman in her 50s who had been exposed to COVID-19.

V gene TRBV5-6 combines with J gene TRBJ1-5, with TRBD1 matching over 9 bases. V lost 3 bases to trimming and J lost 1 base; unmatched junction nucleotides: 5. CDR1 is SGHDT and CDR2 is YYEEEE in the germline V gene. The CDR3 is 16 residues long. The CDR3 sequence: CASSSSGTGSNQPQHF. The CDR3, as DNA: TGTGCCAGCAGCTCATCCGGGACAGGGAGCAATCAGCCCCAGCATTTT. Full variable domain (outside the CDR3, taken from reference TRBV5-6 and TRBJ1-5): DAGVTQSPTHLIKTRGQQVTLRCSPKSGHDTVSWYQQALGQGPQFIFQYYEEEERQRGNFPDRFSGHQFPNYSSELNVNALLLGDSALYLCASSSSGTGSNQPQHFGDGTRLSIL.

The gene calls are TRBV18 and TRBJ1-1, with no clear D. The V gene lost 3 bases and the J gene lost 3 bases, with 8 bases spanning the gap. In germline, CDR1 is KGHSH, CDR2 LQKENI. The CDR3 is made up of 13 amino acids. The chain's CDR3 is CASSPSGYTEAFF. The CDR3 region has the DNA TGTGCCAGCTCACCCTCGGGGTACACTGAAGCTTTCTTT. Together with reference TRBV18 and TRBJ1-1, the CDR3 gives the full variable domain: NAGVMQNPRHLVRRRGQEARLRCSPMKGHSHVYWYRQLPEEGLKFMVYLQKENIIDESGMPKERFSAEFPKEGPSILRIQQVVRGDSAAYFCASSPSGYTEAFFGQGTRLTVV.

This chain connects TRBV28 to TRBJ1-3; D ambiguous. The germline V gene encodes CDR1 MDHEN and CDR2 SYDVKM. The ends were cut back, 6 bases at V and 0 bases at J, with 15 bases in the middle. The CDR3 is 16 residues long. CDR3 in DNA: TGTGCCAGCAGCCGCGGCAGTTCAGCCTCTGGAAACACCATATATTTT. As protein: CASSRGSSASGNTIYF.